The 18 T cell receptor beta chains below all came from one sample that was sequenced in a study of cytomegalovirus exposure and HLA in healthy donors. The table came from immunoSEQ multiplex PCR; TCRdb's copy has only in-frame clones and leaves some out. The table has about 130,000 clones, around 95% seen once. Sequenced material: PBMCs. The source of these receptors is a man between 18 and 29 years old in good health and CMV-seronegative.

The V and J genes are TRBV28 and TRBJ2-7; 14 nucleotides match TRBD2. Germline V gene sequence: CDR1 MDHEN, CDR2 SYDVKM. CDR3 length: 15 amino acids. V gave up 6 bases and J gave up 2 bases; unmatched junction bases: 3. The CDR3 spells CASRGTSGRPYEQYF. CDR3 coding DNA: TGTGCCAGCAGGGGGACTAGCGGGAGACCCTACGAGCAGTACTTC.

This clone was found once. The V and J genes are TRBV6-1 and TRBJ2-1; weak D call: TRBD2 (6 bases). Germline CDR1 MNHNS, CDR2 SASEGT. Trimming removed 10 bases from V and 3 bases from J, with 19 bases in between. CDR3 length: 15 residues. CDR3 DNA: TGTGCCACGCGACTAGAGGCGGGGTTCTACAATGAGCAGTTCTTC. Protein sequence: CATRLEAGFYNEQFF.

This chain joins TRBV19 and TRBJ2-3, with D perhaps TRBD2 (5 bases). The CDR3 loop spans 16 amino acids. V was clipped by 5 bases and J by 1 base, with 16 bases between them. Germline V gene data show CDR1 as LNHDA and CDR2 as SQIVND (reference sequence). For the CDR3, the DNA is TGTGCCAGTAGTCCCCCGGGGAGTAGCGGCACAGATACGCAGTATTTT. Translation gives CASSPPGSSGTDTQYF.

The genes are TRBV4-3 and TRBJ1-1; D possibly corresponds to TRBD1 (5 bases). The CDR3 spans 15 residues. Trimming removed 0 bases from V and 3 bases from J, with 11 bases in between. Germline values: CDR1 LGHNA, CDR2 YSLEER. The CDR3 loop is CASSQEPRADTEAFF. For the CDR3, the DNA is TGCGCCAGCAGCCAAGAACCCAGGGCGGACACTGAAGCTTTCTTT.

This chain uses TRBV6-4 with TRBJ2-3, with a tentative D call TRBD2 (6 bases). Trimming removed 6 bases from V and 6 bases from J, with 13 bases in between. The length of the CDR3 is 13 residues. Germline V gene data show CDR1 as MRHNA and CDR2 as SNTAGT. The CDR3 DNA reads TGTGCCAGCAGCCAGGGACTCGACGATACGCAGTATTTT. This translates into CASSQGLDDTQYF.

The chain combines TRBV19 with TRBJ1-1; D might be TRBD1 (6 bases). The CDR3 is 17 amino acids. V was cut by 0 bases and J by 4 bases, with 18 bases left in between. CDR1 is LNHDA and CDR2 is SQIVND in the germline V gene (reference sequence). CDR3 sequence: CASSIDLLGAPSTEAFF. The CDR3 nucleotides are TGTGCCAGTAGTATAGATCTTTTGGGGGCCCCGAGCACTGAAGCTTTCTTT.

This chain joins TRBV5-4 and TRBJ1-1; a weak D match, TRBD1 (6 bases). Germline V gene lookup returns CDR1 SGHNT and CDR2 YYREEE (reference sequence). This CDR3 contains 15 residues. V was shortened by 7 bases and J by 4 bases, with 20 bases between the two germline ends. The CDR3 DNA is TGTGCCAGCTTTTTTGGACAGAATTCAGGCACTGAAGCTTTCTTT. This translates into CASFFGQNSGTEAFF.

The chain has TRBV7-3 and TRBJ1-1; 11 nucleotides match TRBD1. CDR3 size: 16 residues. Per the germline V gene, CDR1 is SGHTA and CDR2 is FQGTGA. The J segment lost 4 bases and the V segment lost 5 bases, leaving 9 bases of the junction unmatched. For the CDR3, the DNA is TGTGCCAGCAGCCCAAGGACAGGGGGCGATATCACTGAAGCTTTCTTT. Its translation is CASSPRTGGDITEAFF.

J is TRBJ1-1 and V is TRBV18; tentatively, D is TRBD1 (6 bases). The CDR3 loop spans 13 amino acids. The V and J ends lost 4 bases and 3 bases respectively, with 9 bases between them. Looked up from germline, CDR1 is KGHSH and CDR2 is LQKENI. CDR3 sequence (DNA): TGTGCCAGCTCACTAACAGGGTACACTGAAGCTTTCTTT. Its protein is CASSLTGYTEAFF.

The chain's CDR3 is CASSVRTGGYEQYF. The CDR3 DNA sequence: TGTGCCAGCAGTGTCCGGACAGGGGGGTACGAGCAGTACTTC. The chain employs TRBV6-1 and TRBJ2-7, with 10 bases aligning to TRBD1. The CDR3 is 14 residues long. The germline gives CDR1 MNHNS, CDR2 SASEGT. Trimming cost V 4 bases and J 4 bases; bases outside gene matches: 4.

The rearrangement links TRBV5-6 to TRBJ1-1; TRBD1 agrees at 9 bases. In germline, CDR1 is SGHDT, CDR2 YYEEEE. The CDR3 consists of 15 residues. The trim removed 5 bases at V and 1 base at J, leaving 6 bases unmatched. CDR3 sequence (DNA): TGTGCCAGCAGAATAACAGGGGGCGCGAACACTGAAGCTTTCTTT. Encoded protein: CASRITGGANTEAFF.

Of note for this clone: Mismatch with germline at one junction end may stem from a read error. V is TRBV7-7 and J is TRBJ1-1; D is uncertain. CDR1 and CDR2 (germline): SSHAT, FNYEAQ (reference sequence). The CDR3 runs to 13 residues. CDR3: CASSPGWDTEAFF. For the CDR3, the DNA is TGTGCTAGCAGCCCCGGGTGGGACACTGAAGCTTTCTTT.

The chain is built from TRBV5-1 and TRBJ1-4; 7 positions match TRBD1. The CDR3 is made up of 15 amino acids. Germline V lookup: CDR1 SGHRS, CDR2 YFSETQ. J gave up 7 bases and V 0 bases, and 6 bases lay outside the gene matches. CDR3 region: CASSLVGGVLEKLFF. DNA for the CDR3: TGCGCCAGCAGCTTGGTAGGGGGCGTACTTGAAAAACTGTTTTTT.

The CDR3, as DNA: TGTGCCAGCAGCCCGTCCCGGAGTCAAGAGACCCAGTACTTC. The encoded protein is CASSPSRSQETQYF. The chain combines TRBV4-2 with TRBJ2-5, with unresolved D. This CDR3 is built from 14 residues. CDR1 LGHNA and CDR2 YNFKEQ come from the germline V gene. Trimming took off 4 bases at V and 2 bases at J, with 11 bases between the two ends.

J is TRBJ2-3 and V is TRBV6-6, with D unclear. The ends were cut back, 5 bases at V and 8 bases at J, with 11 bases in the middle. The CDR3 is 12 residues long. Germline V gene lookup returns CDR1 MNHNY and CDR2 SVGAGI (reference sequence). The CDR3 here is CASSPTPGTQYF. CDR3 DNA sequence: TGTGCCAGCAGTCCGACGCCAGGTACGCAGTATTTT.

This chain links TRBV27 with TRBJ2-1; 11 bases agree with TRBD1. The germline CDR1 and CDR2 sequences are MNHEY and SMNVEV (reference sequence). This CDR3 spans 15 amino acids. V was pared by 5 bases and J by 3 bases, with 3 bases of the junction left unmatched. CDR3 residues: CASSGTGGIYNEQFF. CDR3 sequence (DNA): TGTGCCAGCAGTGGGACAGGGGGGATCTACAATGAGCAGTTCTTC.

The chain combines TRBV28 with TRBJ1-5, with D possibly TRBD1 on 6 matching bases. CDR1 is MDHEN and CDR2 is SYDVKM in the germline V gene. The CDR3 is made up of 15 amino acids. The V end lost 3 bases, the J end lost 3 bases, and 12 bases lay between the germline ends. The CDR3 DNA reads TGTGCCAGCAGTTTCTCAGGGGTTTTCAATCAGCCCCAGCATTTT. It is translated as CASSFSGVFNQPQHF.

This chain links TRBV7-9 with TRBJ1-1; D remains unclear. Germline CDR1 reads SEHNR; CDR2 reads FQNEAQ (reference sequence). This CDR3 contains 13 residues. V lost 5 bases and J lost 5, with 12 bases in between. In nucleotides, the CDR3 is TGTGCCAGCAGCCCCCCGGGGAGAACTGAAGCTTTCTTT. This gives the protein CASSPPGRTEAFF.